The rows below give T cell receptor beta chains drawn from one sample of a study of identical twins. From the 5' RACE reads, TCRdb called clonotypes with MiXCR, one entry per CDR3 protein. In the table there are 500,000 or so distinct CDR3 sequences, 12% to 15% of which are singletons. The sample was also reused in another study, on yellow fever vaccine responses in identical twins.

The sequenced sample was CD4+ T cells sorted from blood. The source is a woman younger than 30 in good health. CDR3s leave out the opening cysteine and the closing phenylalanine or tryptophan.

V	length	J	CDR3
TRBV11-3	12	TRBJ2-1	ATSPGRSYNEQF
TRBV18	11	TRBJ1-1	ASSQGQGTEAF
TRBV9	15	TRBJ2-7	ASTAKSGGGPSYEQY
TRBV7-2	15	TRBJ2-3	ASSPPRGLAGSDTQY
TRBV7-6	13	TRBJ2-1	ASSLFLGPGDEQF
TRBV20-1	11	TRBJ2-3	SARPGHTDTQY
TRBV20-1	11	TRBJ1-2	SASGGANYGYT
TRBV30	13	TRBJ2-7	AWSVGTTKHHEQY
TRBV5-1	12	TRBJ2-7	ASSLAQGAYEQY
TRBV9	15	TRBJ2-3	ARRSPGTGRCTDTQY
TRBV11-3	11	TRBJ2-7	ASSPVTGNEQY
TRBV5-1	10	TRBJ1-2	ASSLKGGGYT
TRBV27	13	TRBJ2-4	ASSPLGTAKNIQY
TRBV13	16	TRBJ2-1	ASSLANRRSSPYNEQF
TRBV3-1	14	TRBJ2-2	ASSQAQLVHTGELF
TRBV4-3	16	TRBJ2-3	ASSQAGLAGASTDTQY
TRBV15	15	TRBJ2-3	ATSRDLGGQGTDTQY
TRBV5-1	12	TRBJ2-7	ASSLGDSRREQY
TRBV6-1	13	TRBJ2-3	ASRAFSGRTDTQY
TRBV20-1	10	TRBJ2-7	SARDRGREQY
TRBV28	15	TRBJ2-2	ASSRLAGVGNTGELF
TRBV15	14	TRBJ2-3	ATSREKGRTADTQY
TRBV2	13	TRBJ2-4	ASRRGQGDKNIQY
TRBV6-5	15	TRBJ2-7	ASSYSMKVAGSYEQY
TRBV20-1	11	TRBJ2-7	SAVRTGANEQY
TRBV5-1	13	TRBJ2-5	ASSFVFTSGETQY
TRBV9	13	TRBJ1-2	ASSVAPGEAYGYT
TRBV3-1	11	TRBJ2-5	ASSRGVQETQY
TRBV21-1	14	TRBJ2-1	ASSMTPWSSYNEQF
TRBV3-1	13	TRBJ1-1	ASSQGGTGGTEAF
TRBV10-3	12	TRBJ2-1	AISTRTGNNEQF
TRBV24-1	13	TRBJ2-3	ATSASGGAADTQY
TRBV10-3	13	TRBJ2-2	AISETGADTGELF
TRBV4-2	12	TRBJ2-1	ASTREGLNNEQF
TRBV28	16	TRBJ2-7	ASSSLLRQGAVSYEQY
TRBV28	11	TRBJ1-2	ASRSGGNYGYT
TRBV18	14	TRBJ2-7	ASSPSGTGVGYEQY
TRBV12-3/TRBV12-4	12	TRBJ2-2	ASSPPHLTGELF
TRBV12-3/TRBV12-4	12	TRBJ2-5	ASTQAGGQETQY
TRBV11-2	17	TRBJ2-3	ASSFLGLTGTGIAGTQY
TRBV20-1	9	TRBJ2-5	SAKHQETQY